The clone carrying this T cell receptor (beta chain) was seen a few times. No antigen is known for it. The data originate from a study of glioma-infiltrating T cells. Study-level findings and limits: Above-expected tissue-blood divergence occurred in all gliomas, most in low-grade ones. Tissue and blood shared very few CDR3 sequences.

Using RNA template, CDR3s of TCR alpha and beta were amplified with iRepertoire arm-PCR. For one-step reverse transcription and amplification, about 90-400 ng of tissue mRNA or PBMC total RNA was used. MiXCR, run by TCRdb on the multiplex PCR reads, gives a single entry per CDR3 protein. This sample has over 100,000 distinct CDR3 sequences, with approximately 26% found just once. V was clipped by 4 bases and J by 9 bases; unmatched bases: 7. The CDR3 contains 14 residues. The source of this sequence is a human donor with low-grade glioma or glioblastoma, undergoing nonglioma brain surgery, or in good health (not recorded which). The chain employs TRBV12-3 or TRBV12-4 and TRBJ2-1, with 9 bases aligning to TRBD1. What was sequenced was glioma tissue, nonneoplastic brain tissue, or PBMCs (not recorded which). The CDR3 nucleotides are TGTGCCAGCAGTTGGGGACAGGGCTCAGGTGAGCAGTTCTTC. This sequence encodes CASSWGQGSGEQFF.